This is a list of T cell receptor beta chains from one sample in a study of blood T cell repertoires in COVID-19. Profiling relied on immunoSEQ multiplex PCR, and the TCRdb table lists in-frame clones only, not all of them. The sample lists tens of thousands of clones, around 80% occurring once. The specimen sequenced was peripheral blood. The source is a man aged 50 to 60 with active or convalescent COVID-19. Both conserved end residues are part of each CDR3. Fields, in order: J gene, D gene, V gene, CDR3 protein. D genes are given only for firm matches.

TRBJ2-7 NA TRBV6-2/TRBV6-3 CASSWAVTYEQYF
TRBJ2-7 TRBD2 TRBV15 CATSLLAGGLEQYF
TRBJ2-1 TRBD2 TRBV19 CASRGGSGLPFHEQFF
TRBJ2-5 NA TRBV12-3/TRBV12-4 CASSLGLGTQYF
TRBJ2-5 NA TRBV15 CATSRDVSTQYF
TRBJ1-1 NA TRBV5-4 CASSLPQGEGTEAFF
TRBJ2-3 NA TRBV4-1 CASSRSYTQYF
TRBJ1-1 NA TRBV19 CASTIQLNTEAFF
TRBJ1-6 NA TRBV28 CASSPSGALHF
TRBJ2-5 NA TRBV7-9 CASSLAGPQTQYF
TRBJ1-5 NA TRBV27 CASSYRDNQPQHF
TRBJ2-4 TRBD1 TRBV6-5 CASSNRGRADIQYF
TRBJ2-5 TRBD2 TRBV9 CASSVDGGKTQYF
TRBJ2-2 NA TRBV6-5 CASRYTGGELFF
TRBJ2-1 NA TRBV6-5 CAGNQGTPDNEQFF
TRBJ1-6 NA TRBV19 CASSMGGVGDSPLHF
TRBJ2-3 NA TRBV7-9 CASSPEGHLSTDTQYF
TRBJ1-6 NA TRBV7-9 CASSLVAGADSPLHF
TRBJ1-2 TRBD1 TRBV27 CASSTNGQGVYGYTF
TRBJ2-3 NA TRBV19 CASSIPQTDTQYF
TRBJ2-3 TRBD1 TRBV19 CASSLGRDRGTDTQYF
TRBJ2-2 NA TRBV21-1 CATTGYRTFSDRETGELFF
TRBJ2-1 NA TRBV5-1 CASSLGTYNEQFF
TRBJ1-5 NA TRBV2 CASSRWEASNQPQHF
TRBJ2-1 NA TRBV5-1 CASSLGGPAYNEQFF
TRBJ2-1 TRBD2 TRBV10-3 CAISVGGGADEQFF
TRBJ2-5 NA TRBV2 CASSPGATQYF
TRBJ1-5 NA TRBV5-1 CASSLSGAGNQPQHF
TRBJ1-4 NA TRBV2 CASTWQGSEKLFF
TRBJ2-3 TRBD2 TRBV28 CASSSSGGGGSAQYF
TRBJ1-2 NA TRBV7-9 CASSPPGAYGYTF
TRBJ2-2 TRBD2 TRBV10-1 CASSQRTSTTGELFF
TRBJ1-1 NA TRBV18 CASSSGGNTEAFF